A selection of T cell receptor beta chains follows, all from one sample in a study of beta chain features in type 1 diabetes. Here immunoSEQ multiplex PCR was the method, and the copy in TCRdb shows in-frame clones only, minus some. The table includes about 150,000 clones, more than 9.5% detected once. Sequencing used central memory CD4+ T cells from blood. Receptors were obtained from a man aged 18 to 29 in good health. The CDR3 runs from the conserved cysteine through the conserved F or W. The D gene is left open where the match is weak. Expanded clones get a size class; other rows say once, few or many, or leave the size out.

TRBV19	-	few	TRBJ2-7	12	CASSIEGDEQYF	TGTGCCAGTAGTATCGAGGGGGACGAGCAGTACTTC
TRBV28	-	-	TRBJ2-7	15	CASSRPGLLSYEQYF	TGTGCCAGCAGCCGACCCGGACTCCTCTCCTACGAGCAGTACTTC
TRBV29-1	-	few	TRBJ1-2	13	CSALSRSDYGYTF	TGCAGCGCCCTGTCCCGTTCGGACTATGGCTACACCTTC
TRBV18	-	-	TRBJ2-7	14	CASSPRSGTYEQYF	TGTGCCAGCTCACCACGTTCGGGAACCTACGAGCAGTACTTC
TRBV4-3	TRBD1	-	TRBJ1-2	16	CASSQDGQGRYYGYTF	TGCGCCAGCAGCCAAGACGGACAGGGGCGATACTATGGCTACACCTTC
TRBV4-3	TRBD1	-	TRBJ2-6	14	CASSPRDRENVLTF	TGCGCCAGCAGCCCCCGGGACAGGGAGAACGTCCTGACTTTC
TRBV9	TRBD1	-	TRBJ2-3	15	CASSLRQGGTDTQYF	TGTGCCAGCAGCCTACGACAGGGTGGCACAGATACGCAGTATTTT
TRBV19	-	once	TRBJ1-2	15	CASSIVSGSVYGYTF	TGTGCCAGTAGTATAGTAAGTGGCAGCGTTTATGGCTACACCTTC
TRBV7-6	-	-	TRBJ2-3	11	CASSLRDTQYF	TGTGCCAGCAGCCTCCGGGATACGCAGTATTTT
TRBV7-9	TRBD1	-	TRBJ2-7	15	CASSPVGQGVYEQYF	TGTGCCAGCAGCCCCGTGGGACAGGGAGTTTACGAGCAGTACTTC
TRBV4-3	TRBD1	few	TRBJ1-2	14	CASSERTGADGYTF	TGCGCCAGCAGCGAACGGACAGGGGCGGATGGCTACACCTTC
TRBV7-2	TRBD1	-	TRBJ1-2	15	CASSRPGTGTYGYTF	TGTGCCAGCAGCCGTCCCGGGACAGGAACCTATGGCTACACCTTC
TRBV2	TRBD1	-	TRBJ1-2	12	CAGDREGYGYTF	TGTGCTGGGGACAGGGAGGGCTATGGCTACACCTTC
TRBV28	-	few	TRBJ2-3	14	CASSLSRPSDTQYF	TGTGCCAGCAGTTTGTCCCGGCCCTCAGATACGCAGTATTTT
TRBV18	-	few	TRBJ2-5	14	CASSDGLRQETQYF	TGTGCCAGCTCGGATGGACTACGACAAGAGACCCAGTACTTC
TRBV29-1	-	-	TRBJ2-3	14	CSVVPTRGADTQYF	TGCAGCGTTGTCCCGACCAGAGGAGCAGATACGCAGTATTTT
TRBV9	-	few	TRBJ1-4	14	CASSADGRGEKLFF	TGTGCCAGCAGCGCGGACGGCAGAGGGGAAAAACTGTTTTTT
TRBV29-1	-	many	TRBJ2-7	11	CSVASRYEQYF	TGCAGCGTTGCCAGTCGGTACGAGCAGTACTTC
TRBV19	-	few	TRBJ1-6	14	CASSLGQLNSPLHF	TGTGCCAGTAGTCTCGGACAGCTTAATTCACCCCTCCACTTT
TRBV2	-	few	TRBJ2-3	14	CASVRDSYTDTQYF	TGTGCCAGCGTCCGGGATAGCTACACAGATACGCAGTATTTT
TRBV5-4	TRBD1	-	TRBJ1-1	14	CASSSGQGKGEAFF	TGTGCCAGCAGCTCTGGACAGGGAAAGGGTGAAGCTTTCTTT
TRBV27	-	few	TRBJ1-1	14	CASSLVSMNTEAFF	TGTGCCAGCAGTTTAGTGTCGATGAACACTGAAGCTTTCTTT
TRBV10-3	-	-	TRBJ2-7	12	CAISTRKSEQYF	TGTGCCATCAGTACCCGTAAGTCGGAGCAGTACTTC
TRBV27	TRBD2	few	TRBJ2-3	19	CASSLAGLAGKRKTDTQYF	TGTGCCAGCAGTTTGGCCGGACTAGCGGGAAAGAGAAAGACAGATACGCAGTATTTT